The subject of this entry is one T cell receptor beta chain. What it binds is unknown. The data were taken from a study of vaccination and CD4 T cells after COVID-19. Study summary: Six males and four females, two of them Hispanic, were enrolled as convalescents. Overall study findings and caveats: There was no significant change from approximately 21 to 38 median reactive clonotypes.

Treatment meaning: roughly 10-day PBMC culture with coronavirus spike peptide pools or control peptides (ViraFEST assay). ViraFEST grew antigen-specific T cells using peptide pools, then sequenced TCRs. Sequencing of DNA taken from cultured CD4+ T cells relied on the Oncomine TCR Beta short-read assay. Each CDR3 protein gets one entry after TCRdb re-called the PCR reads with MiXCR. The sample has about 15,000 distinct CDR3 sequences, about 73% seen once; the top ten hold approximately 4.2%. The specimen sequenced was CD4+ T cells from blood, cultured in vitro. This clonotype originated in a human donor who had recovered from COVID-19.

CDR3 DNA: TGTGCCAGCAGTTCAGGAGGCTATGGCTACACCTTC. This sequence encodes CASSSGGYGYTF. The V and J genes are TRBV12-3 or TRBV12-4 and TRBJ1-2, with D unclear. Trimming cost V 4 bases and J 4 bases, with 7 bases left between them. This CDR3 has 12 residues.